This T cell receptor beta chain was recovered during a study of cytomegalovirus exposure and HLA in healthy donors. As for the study in general: Some 85 million unique TCRs, all from HLA-typed donors, were included in an early release of the data.

Germline-derived CDR1 and CDR2 are MDHEN and SYDVKM. V shed 3 bases, J shed 2 bases, and the junction held 11 bases outside the gene matches. The CDR3 sequence is 19 residues long. The PCR had 60 Vbeta and 13 Jbeta primers. TCRdb keeps only in-frame clones here, not all; method: immunoSEQ multiplex PCR. The sample lists around 200,000 clones; over 75% were seen once. Note on this clone: Its specificity is unknown.

Study-wide results and caveats: Because they were indistinguishable, some V segments, including TRBV6-2 and TRBV6-3, were excluded. Investigators reported 150 to 200 TCR beta chains as tied to cytomegalovirus.

The chain joins TRBV28 to TRBJ1-3; 12 bases align to TRBD1. The receptor's source is a man between 40 and 49 years old in good health and CMV-seropositive. Specimen: PBMCs. The CDR3 protein is CASSLLGTGGWGTGNTIYF. DNA of the CDR3: TGTGCCAGCAGTTTGTTAGGGACAGGGGGCTGGGGGACTGGAAACACCATATATTTT.